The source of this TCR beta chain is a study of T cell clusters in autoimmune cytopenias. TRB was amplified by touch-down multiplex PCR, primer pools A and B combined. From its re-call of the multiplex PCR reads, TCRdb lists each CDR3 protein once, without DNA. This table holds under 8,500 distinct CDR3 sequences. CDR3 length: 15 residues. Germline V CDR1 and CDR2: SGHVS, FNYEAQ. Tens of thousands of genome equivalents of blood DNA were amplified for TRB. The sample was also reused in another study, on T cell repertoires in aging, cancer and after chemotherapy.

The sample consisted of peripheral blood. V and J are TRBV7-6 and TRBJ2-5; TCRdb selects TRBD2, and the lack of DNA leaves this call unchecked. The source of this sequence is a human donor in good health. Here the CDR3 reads CASSPLAQNQETQYF. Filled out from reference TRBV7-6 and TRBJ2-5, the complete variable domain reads GAGVSQSPRYKVTKRGQDVALRCDPISGHVSLYWYRQALGQGPEFLTYFNYEAQQDKSGLPNDRFSAERPEGSISTLTIQRTEQRDSAMYRCASSPLAQNQETQYFGPGTRLLVL.